Sequencing of this T cell receptor beta chain was carried out in a study of beta chain features in type 1 diabetes (dated by TCRdb to 2017 to 2018). About the full investigation: Patients and healthy donors did not differ in mean age, gender distribution, total cell number or subset yield. Regulatory and stem cell-like memory subsets were isolated from only 8 patients and roughly eight healthy donors, whereas naive and central memory subsets came from all 30 or so donors. The study compared TCRB repertoires of sorted circulating CD4+ T cell subsets between recently diagnosed type 1 diabetes patients and matched healthy donors. Across all samples, almost 110 million sorted cells were examined, and cell number per subset correlated strongly with RNA yield.

A single peripheral blood draw of about 120 mL on average was collected from each donor into heparinised tubes. A BD FACSAria II and a panel including CD45RO, CCR7, CD25, CD127, CD95 and CD27 were used to sort naive, central memory, regulatory and stem cell-like memory CD4+ T cells. Every sorted population had a purity above 95%. Right away, PBMCs were isolated by Lymphoprep density gradient centrifugation and were stained directly, with no culture step. So that batch effects would be minimized, each experiment stained and sorted samples in pairs, pairing one healthy donor with one patient. V lost 5 bases and J lost 2 bases; the stretch between them is 6 bases long. Via the germline V gene, CDR1 is MNHEY and CDR2 SVGAGI. The CDR3, from cysteine to phenylalanine, totals 13 residues. Only the CDR3 part of the read is kept: 39 bases, read in frame from the first base. As for this clone: Its antigen has not been determined. Nothing much larger sits one base from this clone, and base qualities are not available.

The High Capacity cDNA Reverse Transcription Kit was used to reverse transcribe all of the isolated RNA, meaning that expressed TCRB transcripts were what got sequenced. Deep immunoSEQ sequencing was applied to naive, central memory and regulatory T cell samples, giving an average of approximately 3.8 million total reads per sample. After sorted cells were lysed in RLT buffer, RNA was extracted with DNase-treated RNeasy Micro or Mini kits, with the choice depending on cell number. Each cell subset was processed on its own to prevent cross-contamination, while patient and healthy donor samples were processed together. The immunoSEQ multiplex PCR was used to amplify TCRB sequences from cDNA, generating 87-bp fragments that spanned the CDR3 region. Sequencing of the amplicons was done on the Illumina HiSeq platform. For the original study's pipeline: Synthetic template baselines were used to correct PCR bias computationally, reads within Hamming distance 2 were collapsed together, and singletons that could not be merged were discarded. Reads were aligned to IMGT to assign V, D and J genes, CDR3 length, and insertions or deletions at six rearrangement sites. Within each subset, clonotype counts were normalized to the number of sorted cells before true diversity and Gini coefficients were calculated with the tcR R package. The overlap coefficient, calculated on TCRB nucleotide sequences, was used to measure repertoire sharing. Out-of-frame TCRB sequences from naive cells were analyzed as a proxy for the pre-selection repertoire. The source is immuneACCESS, and TCRdb retained only in-frame sequences with V and J called. Part of the clones is not carried over; for the studies checked, unresolved V genes explain less than half of this, and the remainder is unexplained. From that table come the V and J calls and clone size; the DNA was used to work out D and trimming. The sample table records approximately 300,000 clones; 9.5% to 12% of these occur just once. The ten top clones hold 0.015% of the sample.

General findings and caveats noted by the study authors: Because cDNA was sequenced instead of genomic DNA, highly expressing activated cells could be over-represented, though the groups showed no difference in activation or CD3 levels. A moderate but significant shortening of TCRB CDR3 length was observed in type 1 diabetes patients in all four CD4+ subsets. Shorter templates might be favored by PCR, yet because patient and control samples were amplified and corrected together, any such skew would affect both groups equally. Naive, central memory and regulatory TCRB repertoires appeared to be more similar among patients than among healthy donors. At VDJ recombination sites, type 1 diabetes patients had fewer insertions and more deleted nucleotides, which implies abnormalities in thymic rearrangement. Because small numbers of individuals were included in the HLA sub-analyses, any influence of HLA type on TCRB rearrangement was left unresolved.

Sequences were obtained from naive CD4+ T cells from blood. Explained via the paper, the cell subset or site label denotes: true naive CD4+ T cells. This clonotype was sampled from a woman aged 30 to 39 in good health. The rearrangement joined TRBV6-5 to TRBJ2-2; confidence is insufficient to name the D gene. The CDR3: CASSGHNTGELFF. The DNA sequence is TGTGCCAGCAGTGGGCACAACACCGGGGAGCTGTTTTTT.